This TCR beta chain was sequenced for a study of T cell clusters in autoimmune cytopenias. TRB amplification used around 270 ng of peripheral blood genomic DNA. Overall study results and limits: Active autoimmune hepatitis patients had almost three-fold fewer exclusive TRB clusters than healthy donors.

Turning to this clonotype: What it binds is not known.

One tube held mixed TRB-A and TRB-B primer pools for touch-down PCR. TCRdb re-called the multiplex PCR reads and gives one entry per CDR3 protein, without DNA. Seen in this sample are around 2,000 distinct CDR3 sequences; the ten most common clones hold around 60%. The CDR3 contains 13 residues. Germline CDR1 LNHDA, CDR2 SQIVND (reference sequence). In addition, the sample was reused for a study of T cell repertoires in aging, cancer and after chemotherapy. This second study says: Six age groups, ranging from 30 or younger to 70 or older, included the donors. Age-matched healthy donors had significantly more diverse, less clonal blood TCR repertoires than untreated cancer patients.

Specimen: peripheral blood. The receptor was derived from a human donor with an autoimmune cytopenia or autoimmune hepatitis (not recorded which). This chain joins TRBV19 and TRBJ1-2. The CDR3 reads CASSIEEGYGYTF.